The TCR beta chain under discussion was sequenced for a study of T-cell reconstitution after alpha-beta-depleted transplantation in children. This clonotype was observed a few times. Researchers prepared the TCRbeta library using unique molecular identifiers, the study reports. One entry per CDR3 protein, called by TCRdb with MiXCR from the PCR reads. The sample carries 490,000 or so distinct CDR3 sequences, roughly an eighth recorded once. The CDR3 runs to 18 residues. Deletions cut 8 bases from V and 6 bases from J, with 29 bases between. Germline values: CDR1 MNHEY, CDR2 SMNVEV (reference sequence).

The sequence was obtained from a human donor who donated a stem cell graft to a child with combined immunodeficiency. This chain uses TRBV27 with TRBJ2-1, with a weak D call TRBD1 (6 bases). Source: PBMCs from the stem cell graft donor, taken from the stem cell graft. The CDR3 loop reads CASGDTTRAVVGFNEQFF. The DNA for the CDR3 is TGTGCCAGCGGGGACACCACCCGAGCTGTGGTAGGGTTCAATGAGCAGTTCTTC.